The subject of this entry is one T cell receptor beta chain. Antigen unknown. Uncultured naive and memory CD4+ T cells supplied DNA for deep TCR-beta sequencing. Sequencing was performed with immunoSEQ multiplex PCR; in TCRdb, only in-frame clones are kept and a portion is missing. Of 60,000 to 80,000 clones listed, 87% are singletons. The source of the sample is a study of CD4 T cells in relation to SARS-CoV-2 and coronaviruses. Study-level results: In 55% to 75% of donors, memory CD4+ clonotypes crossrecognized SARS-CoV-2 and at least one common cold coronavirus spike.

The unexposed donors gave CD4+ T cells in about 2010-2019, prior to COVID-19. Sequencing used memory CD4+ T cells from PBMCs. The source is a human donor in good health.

The CDR3 loop reads CASSTNPQGAHTGELFF. The DNA of the CDR3 is TGCGCCAGCAGCACGAATCCCCAGGGGGCGCACACCGGGGAGCTGTTTTTT. The V call is TRBV5-1, the J call TRBJ2-2, with 8 bases aligning to TRBD1. CDR1 is SGHRS and CDR2 is YFSETQ in the germline V gene. With 4 bases clipped from V and 3 bases from J, the junction kept 11 bases outside the gene matches. The CDR3 is 17 residues long.